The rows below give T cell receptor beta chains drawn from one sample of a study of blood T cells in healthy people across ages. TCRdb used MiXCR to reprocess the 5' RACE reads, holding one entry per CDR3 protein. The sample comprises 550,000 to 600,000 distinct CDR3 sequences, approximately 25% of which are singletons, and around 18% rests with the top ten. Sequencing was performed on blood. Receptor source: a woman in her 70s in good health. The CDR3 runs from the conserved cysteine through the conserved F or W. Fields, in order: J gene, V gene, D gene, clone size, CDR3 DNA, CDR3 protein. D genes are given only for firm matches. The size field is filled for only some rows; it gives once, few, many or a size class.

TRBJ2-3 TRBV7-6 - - TGTGCCAGCAGCTTAGAACGGTTCTTCACAGATACGCAGTATTTT CASSLERFFTDTQYF
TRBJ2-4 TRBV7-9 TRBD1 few TGTGCCAGCAGCTTACTCGTCGGGACAGACGGCAAAAACATTCAGTACTTC CASSLLVGTDGKNIQYF
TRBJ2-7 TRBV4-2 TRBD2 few TGTGCCAGCAGCCAAGATCCGGCTAGCGGGGGGGCCACCTACGAGCAGTACTTC CASSQDPASGGATYEQYF
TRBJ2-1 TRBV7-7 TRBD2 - TGTGCTAGCAGCTCAGCCCTTAAGACTAGCGGGAACAATGAGCAGTTCTTC CASSSALKTSGNNEQFF
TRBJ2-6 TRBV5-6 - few TGTGCCAGCAGCCCCCCCTCTGGGGCCAACGTCCGGACTTTC CASSPPSGANVRTF
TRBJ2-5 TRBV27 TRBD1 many TGTGCCAGCAGTCTACGGACAGGGGAGACCCAGTACTTC CASSLRTGETQYF
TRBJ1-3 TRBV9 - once TGTGCCAGCAGCGCCTACACGGGCGGAAACACCATATATTTT CASSAYTGGNTIYF
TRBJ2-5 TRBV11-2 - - TGTGCCAGCAGCGTCAGGGCGGGGACGGGGGAGCAGTACTTC CASSVRAGTGEQYF
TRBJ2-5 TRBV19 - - TGTGCCAGTAGTGGTCGGAAAGCTTTGAGGGAGACCCAGTACTTC CASSGRKALRETQYF
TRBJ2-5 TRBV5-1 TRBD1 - TGCGCCAGCAGGCCCTCCACAGGGACAGTGGGAAAGACCCAGTACTTC CASRPSTGTVGKTQYF
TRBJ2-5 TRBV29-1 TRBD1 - TGCAGTTATGACAGGGGGCAAGAGACCCAGTACTTC CSYDRGQETQYF
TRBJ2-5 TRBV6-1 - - TGTGCCAGCAGTGAGGGGTTCCTAAAAGAGACCCAGTACTTC CASSEGFLKETQYF
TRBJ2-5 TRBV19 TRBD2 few TGTGCCAGTAGTATAGTCCTCCTAGCGGGCGGAGGCGAGACCCAGTACTTC CASSIVLLAGGGETQYF
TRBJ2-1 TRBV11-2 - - TGTGCCAGCAGCTTGCCGGGGGGCCGGAATGAGCAGTTCTTC CASSLPGGRNEQFF
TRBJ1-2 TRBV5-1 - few TGCGCCAGCAGCTTGGCCCAGGGAGACGATGGCTACACCTTC CASSLAQGDDGYTF
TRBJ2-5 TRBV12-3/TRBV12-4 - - TGTGCCAGCAGTTTCCGAGGGCCTAAGGGGACCCAGTACTTC CASSFRGPKGTQYF
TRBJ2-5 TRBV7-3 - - TGTGCCAGCAGCTTAAGGTCTGCTAGTGTGGAGACCCAGTACTTC CASSLRSASVETQYF
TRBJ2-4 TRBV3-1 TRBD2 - TGTGCCAGCAGCCTAGGACTAGCGGGGGGGACGTCCAAGTCCGTTCAGTACTTC CASSLGLAGGTSKSVQYF
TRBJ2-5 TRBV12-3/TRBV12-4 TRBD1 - TGTGCCAGCAGTTTTGGACAGGGACGCCAAGAGACCCAGTACTTC CASSFGQGRQETQYF
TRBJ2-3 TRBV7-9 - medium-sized TGTGCCAGCAGCCCAGACTCAGAAGACACAGATACGCAGTATTTT CASSPDSEDTDTQYF
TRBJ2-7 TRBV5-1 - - TGCGCCAGCAGCTCAGGGGACGGTCGTTTAGGCGAGCAGTACTTC CASSSGDGRLGEQYF
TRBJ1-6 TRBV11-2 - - TGTGCCAGCAGCTTAAACGATTCACCCCTCCACTTT CASSLNDSPLHF
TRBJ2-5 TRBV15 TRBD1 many TGTGCCACCAGCTCCCCATGGGACAGTGAGCAAGAGACCCAGTACTTC CATSSPWDSEQETQYF
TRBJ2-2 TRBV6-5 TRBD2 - TGTGCCAGCATTACTAGCGGGGGGACAGCGTCCGGGGAGCTGTTTTTT CASITSGGTASGELFF
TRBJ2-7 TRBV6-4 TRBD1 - TGTGCCAGCAGCCTAGAGTACGGACAGGGCTCCTACGAGCAGTACTTC CASSLEYGQGSYEQYF
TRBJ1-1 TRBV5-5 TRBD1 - TGTGCCAGCAGCTCCCGTATCGACAGGGGGAACACTGAAGCTTTCTTT CASSSRIDRGNTEAFF
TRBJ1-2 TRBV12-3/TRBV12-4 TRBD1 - TGTGCCAGCACCAGAGGACAGGGAAACTATGGCTACACCTTC CASTRGQGNYGYTF
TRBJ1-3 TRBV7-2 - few TGTGCCAGCAGCCCTGACAGGAGAAACACCATATATTTT CASSPDRRNTIYF
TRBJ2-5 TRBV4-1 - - TGCGCCAGCAGCCAGGTTCAGACACCGTACCAAGAGACCCAGTACTTC CASSQVQTPYQETQYF
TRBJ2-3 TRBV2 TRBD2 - TGTGCCAGCAGTGAGGATCCAGCGGGGGGCCCCACAGATACGCAGTATTTT CASSEDPAGGPTDTQYF
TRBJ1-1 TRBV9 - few TGTGCCAGCAGCGTAGAAGGGCACATGAACACTGAAGCTTTCTTT CASSVEGHMNTEAFF
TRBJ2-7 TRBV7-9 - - TGTGCCAGCAGCATCGAATACGAGCAGTACTTC CASSIEYEQYF
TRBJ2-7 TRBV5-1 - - TGCGCCAGCAGCTTCAGCCCCTCCTACGAGCAGTACTTC CASSFSPSYEQYF
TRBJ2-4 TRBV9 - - TGTGCCAGCAGCGTAGGAGACAGGTTGACTCAGTACTTC CASSVGDRLTQYF
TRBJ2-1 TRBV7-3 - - TGTGCCAGCAGCCCCCAGATACTAGCAAATGAGCAGTTCTTC CASSPQILANEQFF
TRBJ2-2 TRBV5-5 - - TGTGCCAGCAGCTCTGTGTTTATCGGGGAGCTGTTTTTT CASSSVFIGELFF
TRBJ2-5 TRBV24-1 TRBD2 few TGTGCCACCAGTGATTCCCAGCGGGGAGAGACCCAGTACTTC CATSDSQRGETQYF
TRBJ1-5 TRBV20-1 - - TGCAGTGCTAGATCCCCCACAGGAAATCAGCCCCAGCATTTT CSARSPTGNQPQHF
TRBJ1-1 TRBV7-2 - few TGTGCCAGCAGCTTACGTAGGAGTACTGAAGCTTTCTTT CASSLRRSTEAFF
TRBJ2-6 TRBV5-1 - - TGCGCCAGCAGCCCAAATCCCTCTGGGGCCAACGTCCTGACTTTC CASSPNPSGANVLTF
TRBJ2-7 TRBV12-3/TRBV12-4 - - TGTGCCAGCAGTTTGGGGCGAACGGACGAGCAGTACTTC CASSLGRTDEQYF
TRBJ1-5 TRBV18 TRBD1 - TGTGCCAGCTCACCAATAAGGGGGCAAGATCAGCCCCAGCATTTT CASSPIRGQDQPQHF
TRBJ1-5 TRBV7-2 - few TGTGCCAGCAGCCCCTCAGGGGATCAGCCCCAGCATTTT CASSPSGDQPQHF